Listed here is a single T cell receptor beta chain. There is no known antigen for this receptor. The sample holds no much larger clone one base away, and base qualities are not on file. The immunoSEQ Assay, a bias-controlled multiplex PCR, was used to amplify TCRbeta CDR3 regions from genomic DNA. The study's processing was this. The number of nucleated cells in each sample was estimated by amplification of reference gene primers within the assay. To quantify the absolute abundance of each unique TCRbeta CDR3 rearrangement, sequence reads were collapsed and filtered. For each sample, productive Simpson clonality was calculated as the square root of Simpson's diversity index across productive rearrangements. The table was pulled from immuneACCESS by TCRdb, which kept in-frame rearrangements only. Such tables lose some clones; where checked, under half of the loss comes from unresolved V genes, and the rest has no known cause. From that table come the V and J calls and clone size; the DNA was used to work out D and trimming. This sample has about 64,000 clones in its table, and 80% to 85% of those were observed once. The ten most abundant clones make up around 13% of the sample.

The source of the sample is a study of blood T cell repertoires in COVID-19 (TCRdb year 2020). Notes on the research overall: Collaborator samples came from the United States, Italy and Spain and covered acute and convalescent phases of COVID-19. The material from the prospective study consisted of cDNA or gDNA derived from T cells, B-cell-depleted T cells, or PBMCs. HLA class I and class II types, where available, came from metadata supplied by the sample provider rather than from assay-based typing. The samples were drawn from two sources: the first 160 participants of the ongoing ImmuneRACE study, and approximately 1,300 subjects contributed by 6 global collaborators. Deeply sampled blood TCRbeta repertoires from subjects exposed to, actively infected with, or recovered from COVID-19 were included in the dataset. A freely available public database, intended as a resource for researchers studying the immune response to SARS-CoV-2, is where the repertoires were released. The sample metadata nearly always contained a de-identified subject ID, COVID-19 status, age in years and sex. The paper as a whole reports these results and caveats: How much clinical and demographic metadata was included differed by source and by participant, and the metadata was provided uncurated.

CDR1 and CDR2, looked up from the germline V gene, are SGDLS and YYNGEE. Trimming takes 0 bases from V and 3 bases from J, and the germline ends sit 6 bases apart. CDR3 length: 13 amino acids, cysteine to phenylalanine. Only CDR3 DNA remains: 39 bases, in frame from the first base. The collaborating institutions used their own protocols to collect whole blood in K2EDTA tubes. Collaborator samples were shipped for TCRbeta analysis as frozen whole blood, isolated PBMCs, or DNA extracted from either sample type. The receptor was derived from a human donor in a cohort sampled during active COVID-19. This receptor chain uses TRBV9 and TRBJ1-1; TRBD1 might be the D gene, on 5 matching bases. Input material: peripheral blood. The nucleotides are TGTGCCAGCAGCGTAGAGGGGTACACTGAAGCTTTCTTT. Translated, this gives CASSVEGYTEAFF.